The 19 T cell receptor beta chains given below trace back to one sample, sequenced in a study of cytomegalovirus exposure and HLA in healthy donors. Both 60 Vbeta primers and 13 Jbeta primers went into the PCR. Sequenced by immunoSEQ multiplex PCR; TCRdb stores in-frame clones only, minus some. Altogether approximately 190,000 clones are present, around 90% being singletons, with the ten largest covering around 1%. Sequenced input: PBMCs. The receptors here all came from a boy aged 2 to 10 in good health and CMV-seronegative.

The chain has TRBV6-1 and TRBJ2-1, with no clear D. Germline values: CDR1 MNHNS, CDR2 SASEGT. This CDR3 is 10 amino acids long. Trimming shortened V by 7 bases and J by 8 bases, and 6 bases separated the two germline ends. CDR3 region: CASTRDEQFF. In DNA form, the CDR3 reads TGTGCCAGCACACGGGATGAGCAGTTCTTC.

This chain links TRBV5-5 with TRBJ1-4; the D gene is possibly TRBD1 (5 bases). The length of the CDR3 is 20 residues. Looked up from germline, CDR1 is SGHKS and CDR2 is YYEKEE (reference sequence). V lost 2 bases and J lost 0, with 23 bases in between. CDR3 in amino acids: CASSFDSSSIALATNEKLFF. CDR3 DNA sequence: TGTGCCAGCAGCTTTGACAGCAGTTCAATCGCCCTTGCAACTAATGAAAAACTGTTTTTT.

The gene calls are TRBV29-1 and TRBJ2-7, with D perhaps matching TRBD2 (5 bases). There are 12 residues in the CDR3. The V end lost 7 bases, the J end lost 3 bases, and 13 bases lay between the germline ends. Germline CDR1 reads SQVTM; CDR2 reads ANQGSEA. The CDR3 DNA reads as TGCAGCGCTGGGATTGCGGGCTACGAGCAGTACTTC. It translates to CSAGIAGYEQYF.

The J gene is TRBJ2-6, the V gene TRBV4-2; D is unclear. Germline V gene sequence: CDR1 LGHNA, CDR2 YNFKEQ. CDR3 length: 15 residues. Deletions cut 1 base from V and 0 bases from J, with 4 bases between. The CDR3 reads CASSQGGSGANVLTF. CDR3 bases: TGTGCCAGCAGCCAAGGAGGCTCTGGGGCCAACGTCCTGACTTTC.

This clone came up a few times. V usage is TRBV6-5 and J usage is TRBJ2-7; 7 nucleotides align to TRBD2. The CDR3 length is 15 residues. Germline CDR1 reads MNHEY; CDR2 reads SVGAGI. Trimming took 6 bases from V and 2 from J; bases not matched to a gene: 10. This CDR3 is CASRALGRGAYEQYF. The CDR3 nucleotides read TGTGCCAGCAGAGCTCTAGGGAGGGGTGCCTACGAGCAGTACTTC.

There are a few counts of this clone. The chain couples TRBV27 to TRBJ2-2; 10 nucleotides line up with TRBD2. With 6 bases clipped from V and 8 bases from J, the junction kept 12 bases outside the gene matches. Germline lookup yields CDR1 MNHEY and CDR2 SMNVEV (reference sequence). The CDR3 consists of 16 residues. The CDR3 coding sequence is TGTGCCAGCAGCCCCCCTAGCGGGAGCGGGTCTGGGGAGCTGTTTTTT. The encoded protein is CASSPPSGSGSGELFF.

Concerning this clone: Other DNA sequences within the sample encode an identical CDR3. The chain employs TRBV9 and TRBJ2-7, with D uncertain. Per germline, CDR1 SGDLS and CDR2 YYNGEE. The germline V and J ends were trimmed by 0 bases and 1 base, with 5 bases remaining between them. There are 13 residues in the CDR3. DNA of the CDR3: TGTGCCAGCAGCGTAGATTCATCCTACGAGCAGTACTTC. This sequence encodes CASSVDSSYEQYF.

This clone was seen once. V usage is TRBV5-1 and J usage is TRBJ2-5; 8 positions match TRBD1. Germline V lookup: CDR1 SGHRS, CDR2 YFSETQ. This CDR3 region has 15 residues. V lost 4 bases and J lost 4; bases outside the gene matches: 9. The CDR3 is CASSPTGTGGETQYF. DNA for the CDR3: TGCGCCAGCAGCCCGACCGGGACAGGCGGAGAGACCCAGTACTTC.

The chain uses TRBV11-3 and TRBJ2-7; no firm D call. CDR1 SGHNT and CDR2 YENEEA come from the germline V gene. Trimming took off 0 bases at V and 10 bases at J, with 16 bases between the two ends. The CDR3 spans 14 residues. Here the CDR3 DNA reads TGTGCCAGCAGCTTAGATGGTAGTTCGGGTCTCCAGTACTTC. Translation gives CASSLDGSSGLQYF.

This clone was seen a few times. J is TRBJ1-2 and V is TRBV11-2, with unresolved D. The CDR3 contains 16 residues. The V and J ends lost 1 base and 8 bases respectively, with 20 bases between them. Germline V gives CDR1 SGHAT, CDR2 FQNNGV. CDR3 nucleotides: TGTGCCAGCAGCTTAGTGGGAAGAGGGCGTTCGTGGGGCTACACCTTC. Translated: CASSLVGRGRSWGYTF.

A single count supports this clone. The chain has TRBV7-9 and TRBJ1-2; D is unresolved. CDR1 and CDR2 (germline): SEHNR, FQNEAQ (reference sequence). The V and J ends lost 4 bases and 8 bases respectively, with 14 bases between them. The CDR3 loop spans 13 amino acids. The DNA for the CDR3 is TGTGCCAGCAGCTCGCCTGGAGGTCGGGGCTACACCTTC. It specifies CASSSPGGRGYTF.

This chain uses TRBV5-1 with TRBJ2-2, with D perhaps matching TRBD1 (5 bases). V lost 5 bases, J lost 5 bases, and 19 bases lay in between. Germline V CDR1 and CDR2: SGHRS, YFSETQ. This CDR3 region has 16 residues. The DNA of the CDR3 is TGCGCCAGCAGGGGGCAACAGGACCAACCGACCGGGGAGCTGTTTTTT. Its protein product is CASRGQQDQPTGELFF.

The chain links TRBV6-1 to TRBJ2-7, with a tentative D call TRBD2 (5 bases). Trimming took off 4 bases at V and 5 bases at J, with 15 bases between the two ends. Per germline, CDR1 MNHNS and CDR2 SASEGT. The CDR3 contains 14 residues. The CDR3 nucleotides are TGTGCCAGCAGTGTGGTAAAAGGACTGAACGAGCAGTACTTC. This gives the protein CASSVVKGLNEQYF.

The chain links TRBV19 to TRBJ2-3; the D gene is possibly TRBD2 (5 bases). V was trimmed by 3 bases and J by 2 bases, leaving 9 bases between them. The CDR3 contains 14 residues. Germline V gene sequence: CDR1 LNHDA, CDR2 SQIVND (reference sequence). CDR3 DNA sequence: TGTGCCAGTAGTATCGGGGTAGACACAGATACGCAGTATTTT. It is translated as CASSIGVDTDTQYF.

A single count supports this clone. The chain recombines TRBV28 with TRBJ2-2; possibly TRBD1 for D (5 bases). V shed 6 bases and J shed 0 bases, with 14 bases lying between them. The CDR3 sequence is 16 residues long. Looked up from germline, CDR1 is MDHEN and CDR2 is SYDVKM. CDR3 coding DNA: TGTGCCAGCAGCTTAAGCAGGGCCGCGAACACCGGGGAGCTGTTTTTT. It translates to CASSLSRAANTGELFF.

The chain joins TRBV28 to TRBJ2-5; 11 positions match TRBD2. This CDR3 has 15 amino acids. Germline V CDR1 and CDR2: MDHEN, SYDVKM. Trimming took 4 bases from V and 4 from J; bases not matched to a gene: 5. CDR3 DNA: TGTGCCAGCAGTTCCTTAGCGGGAGGGTCAGAGACCCAGTACTTC. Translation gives CASSSLAGGSETQYF.

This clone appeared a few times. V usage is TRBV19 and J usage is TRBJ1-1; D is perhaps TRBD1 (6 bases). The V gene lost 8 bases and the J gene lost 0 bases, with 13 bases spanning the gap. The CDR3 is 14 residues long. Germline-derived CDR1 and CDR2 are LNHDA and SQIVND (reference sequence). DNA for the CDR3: TGTGCCAGTTTGGACAGCCCGATGAACACTGAAGCTTTCTTT. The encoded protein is CASLDSPMNTEAFF.

CDR3 nucleotides: TGTGCCATCTCTCAGGGGGCATCTGACGAGCAGTACTTC. It codes for CAISQGASDEQYF. The rearrangement links TRBV7-6 to TRBJ2-5; 8 bases fit TRBD1. The DNA matches TRBJ2-7 better at its end, which makes the J call doubtful. The CDR3 spans 13 residues. Germline V lookup: CDR1 SGHVS, CDR2 FNYEAQ.

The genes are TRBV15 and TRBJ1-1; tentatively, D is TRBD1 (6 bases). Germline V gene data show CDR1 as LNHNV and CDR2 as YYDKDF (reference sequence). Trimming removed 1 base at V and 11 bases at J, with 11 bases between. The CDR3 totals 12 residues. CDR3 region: CATSRVRQAAFF. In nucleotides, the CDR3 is TGTGCCACCAGCAGAGTGAGACAGGCGGCTTTCTTT. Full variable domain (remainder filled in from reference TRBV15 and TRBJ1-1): DAMVIQNPRYQVTQFGKPVTLSCSQTLNHNVMYWYQQKSSQAPKLLFHYYDKDFNNEADTPDNFQSRRPNTSFCFLDIRSPGLGDTAMYLCATSRVRQAAFFGQGTRLTVV.